This is a list of T cell receptor beta chains from one sample in a study of blood T cell repertoires in COVID-19. TCRdb's copy holds only in-frame clones and misses some; the assay was immunoSEQ multiplex PCR. Of more than 250,000 clones in the sample, around 89% are singletons; the top ten hold 1.6%. The sample comprised peripheral blood. These receptors were collected from a woman in her 30s with COVID-19, enrolled during active disease. CDR3s include the opening cysteine and the closing phenylalanine or tryptophan. D genes are given only for firm matches. Expanded clones are given a class, and other clones once, few, many or no size at all.

V	size	J	D	CDR3	DNA
TRBV27	.	TRBJ2-2	TRBD1	CASIKQGRIGELFF	TGTGCCAGCATTAAACAGGGGCGGATCGGGGAGCTGTTTTTT
TRBV5-1	.	TRBJ1-4	.	CASSLLPGATNEKLFF	TGCGCCAGCAGCTTGTTGCCAGGGGCAACTAATGAAAAACTGTTTTTT
TRBV7-2	.	TRBJ1-1	.	CASSTEQGSGEAFF	TGTGCCAGCAGCACGGAACAGGGCAGTGGTGAAGCTTTCTTT
TRBV3-1/TRBV3-2	.	TRBJ1-6	.	CASSQEQGGSPLHF	TGTGCCAGCAGCCAAGAGCAAGGGGGTTCACCCCTCCACTTT
TRBV12-3/TRBV12-4	.	TRBJ1-2	TRBD1	CASSQTGIAGYTF	TGTGCCAGCAGCCAGACAGGGATCGCTGGCTACACCTTC
TRBV5-1	.	TRBJ1-6	.	CASSLDSARGSPLHF	TGCGCCAGCAGCTTGGACAGCGCTCGGGGTTCACCCCTCCACTTT
TRBV5-1	.	TRBJ1-1	.	CASNQDRTNTEAFF	TGCGCCAGCAACCAGGACAGAACCAACACTGAAGCTTTCTTT
TRBV30	once	TRBJ1-1	.	CAWSVRAGDTEAFF	TGTGCCTGGAGTGTAAGGGCGGGGGACACTGAAGCTTTCTTT
TRBV6-1	.	TRBJ1-6	.	CASSETPDNSPLHF	TGTGCCAGCAGTGAAACACCTGATAATTCACCCCTCCACTTT
TRBV25-1	once	TRBJ1-6	TRBD1	CASSEDRGYNSPLHF	TGTGCCAGCAGTGAGGACAGGGGGTATAATTCACCCCTCCACTTT
TRBV4-3	.	TRBJ2-3	.	CASSQAFSGTQYF	TGCGCCAGCAGCCAAGCATTTAGTGGTACGCAGTATTTT
TRBV19	.	TRBJ2-5	TRBD1	CASSTPITGGETQYF	TGTGCCAGTAGTACGCCAATAACAGGGGGAGAGACCCAGTACTTC
TRBV7-8	.	TRBJ1-1	.	CASSLASTAGMNTEAFF	TGTGCCAGCAGCTTAGCCTCGACAGCGGGTATGAACACTGAAGCTTTCTTT
TRBV15	.	TRBJ2-2	TRBD2	CATSRGLSGGGTGELFF	TGTGCCACCAGCAGAGGATTGTCGGGGGGAGGAACCGGGGAGCTGTTTTTT
TRBV2	.	TRBJ2-5	.	CASRGTSNPETQYF	TGTGCCAGCAGAGGGACTTCAAACCCCGAGACCCAGTACTTC
TRBV19	.	TRBJ1-5	.	CASEWVGGRQPQHF	TGTGCCAGCGAGTGGGTGGGGGGGCGACAGCCCCAGCATTTT
TRBV4-3	once	TRBJ1-1	.	CASSQEGAGDTEAFF	TGCGCCAGCAGCCAAGAGGGGGCGGGTGACACTGAAGCTTTCTTT